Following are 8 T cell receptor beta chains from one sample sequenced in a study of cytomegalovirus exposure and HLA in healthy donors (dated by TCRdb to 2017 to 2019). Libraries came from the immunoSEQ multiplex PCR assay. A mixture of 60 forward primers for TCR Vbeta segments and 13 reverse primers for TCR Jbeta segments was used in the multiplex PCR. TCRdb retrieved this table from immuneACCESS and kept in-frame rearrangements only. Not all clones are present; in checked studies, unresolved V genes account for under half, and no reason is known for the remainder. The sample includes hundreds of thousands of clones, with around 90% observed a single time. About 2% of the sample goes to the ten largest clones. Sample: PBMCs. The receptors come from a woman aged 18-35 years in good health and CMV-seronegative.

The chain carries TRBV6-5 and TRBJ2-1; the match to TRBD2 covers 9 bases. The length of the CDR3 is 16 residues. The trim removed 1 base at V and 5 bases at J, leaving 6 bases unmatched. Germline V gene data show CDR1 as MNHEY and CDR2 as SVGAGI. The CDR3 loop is CASSYLGSGGHNEQFF. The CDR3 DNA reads TGTGCCAGCAGTTACTTAGGGAGCGGGGGGCACAATGAGCAGTTCTTC.

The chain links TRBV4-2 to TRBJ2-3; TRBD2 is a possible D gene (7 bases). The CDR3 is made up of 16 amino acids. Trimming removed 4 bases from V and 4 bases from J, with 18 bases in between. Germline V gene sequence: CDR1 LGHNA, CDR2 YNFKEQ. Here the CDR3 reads CASSPYTGGRSDTQYF. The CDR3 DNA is TGTGCCAGCAGCCCGTACACGGGGGGCAGATCAGATACGCAGTATTTT.

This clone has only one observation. CDR3: CASIKGGSYEQYF. The CDR3, as DNA: TGTGCCAGCATCAAGGGAGGGTCCTACGAGCAGTACTTC. The chain has TRBV5-6 and TRBJ2-7; 7 bases match TRBD2. The CDR3 is 13 amino acids. The J segment lost 1 base and the V segment lost 6 bases, leaving 4 bases of the junction unmatched. The germline gives CDR1 SGHDT, CDR2 YYEEEE.

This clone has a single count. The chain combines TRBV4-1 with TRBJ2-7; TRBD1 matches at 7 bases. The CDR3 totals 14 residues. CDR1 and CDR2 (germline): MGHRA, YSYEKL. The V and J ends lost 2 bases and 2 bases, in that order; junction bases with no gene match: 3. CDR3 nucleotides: TGCGCCAGCAGCCAAACGGGACAGACCTACGAGCAGTACTTC. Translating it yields CASSQTGQTYEQYF.

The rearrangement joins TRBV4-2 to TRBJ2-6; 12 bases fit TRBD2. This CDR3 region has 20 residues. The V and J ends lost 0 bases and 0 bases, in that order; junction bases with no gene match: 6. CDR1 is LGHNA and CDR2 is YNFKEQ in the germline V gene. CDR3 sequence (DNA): TGTGCCAGCAGCCAAGAACGACTAGCGGGGGCCTTCTCTGGGGCCAACGTCCTGACTTTC. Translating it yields CASSQERLAGAFSGANVLTF.

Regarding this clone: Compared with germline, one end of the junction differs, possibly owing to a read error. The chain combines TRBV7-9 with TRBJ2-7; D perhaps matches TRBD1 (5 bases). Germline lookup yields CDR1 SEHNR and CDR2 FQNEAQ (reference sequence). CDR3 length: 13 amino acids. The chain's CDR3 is CSSSLVGAVEQYF. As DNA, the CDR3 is TGTTCCAGCAGCTTAGTAGGGGCGGTCGAGCAGTACTTC.

As DNA, the CDR3 is TGTGCCATCAGTGAGTCGGGAGACGGCTACACCTTC. Its translation: CAISESGDGYTF. This sequence joins TRBV10-3 and TRBJ1-2; D uncertain. Germline lookup yields CDR1 ENHRY and CDR2 SYGVKD. The CDR3 spans 12 residues. Between the trimmed V and J ends, which lost 0 bases and 8 bases, there was a span of 7 bases.

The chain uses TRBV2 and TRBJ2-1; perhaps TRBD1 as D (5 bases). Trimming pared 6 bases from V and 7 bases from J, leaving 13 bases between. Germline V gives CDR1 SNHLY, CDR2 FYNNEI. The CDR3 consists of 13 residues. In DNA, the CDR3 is TGTGCCAGCAGGCCAGGGATTAGGAATGAGCAGTTCTTC. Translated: CASRPGIRNEQFF.